The rows below give T cell receptor beta chains drawn from one sample of a study of T cell responses to AZD1222 COVID-19 vaccine. TCRdb's copy holds only in-frame clones and misses some; the assay was immunoSEQ multiplex PCR. Among some 140,000 clones, about 91% were seen once, and the ten largest hold around 2.8%. This specimen consisted of peripheral blood, obtained on day 0 of AZD1222 vaccination. Receptor source: an adult in good health. CDR3s include the opening cysteine and the closing phenylalanine or tryptophan. The order of the fields is D gene, clone size, J gene, V gene, CDR3 protein. D genes are given only for firm matches. A row's size may be missing; if present it is once, few, many or a size class.

- | - | TRBJ2-3 | TRBV27 | CASSNTDTQYF
- | - | TRBJ1-1 | TRBV4-3 | CASSQGYGSAVF
- | once | TRBJ2-1 | TRBV10-1 | CASSNDYEQFF
- | - | TRBJ2-7 | TRBV5-4 | CASSFNRDHEQYF
TRBD1 | - | TRBJ2-3 | TRBV6-2/TRBV6-3 | CASSGRDRGLDTQYF
- | - | TRBJ1-1 | TRBV11-2 | CASSLEPGGHTEAFF
TRBD1 | - | TRBJ2-7 | TRBV18 | CASSPDREVYEQYF
- | - | TRBJ1-4 | TRBV5-4 | CASSSFGITNEKLFF
TRBD1 | - | TRBJ1-2 | TRBV5-4 | CASSPLFGTEGDYGYTF
TRBD1 | once | TRBJ1-1 | TRBV18 | CASSATGGHSEAFF
TRBD2 | - | TRBJ2-2 | TRBV24-1 | CATSEGLAGSGELFF
- | once | TRBJ2-7 | TRBV13 | CASSPASRSSTYEQYF
TRBD2 | - | TRBJ2-1 | TRBV11-3 | CASSSFLAGGPFYNEQFF
TRBD1 | - | TRBJ1-1 | TRBV3-1/TRBV3-2 | CASSQGTGLLGAFF
- | - | TRBJ2-1 | TRBV7-3 | CASSPKGARSYNEQFF
TRBD1 | - | TRBJ1-3 | TRBV2 | CASNSRDRGENTIYF
- | - | TRBJ2-1 | TRBV3-1/TRBV3-2 | CASSQDRGSHNEQFF
- | - | TRBJ1-5 | TRBV15 | CATSRSGLRGARNQPQHF
- | - | TRBJ2-6 | TRBV6-5 | CASSYHQGTGANVLTF
- | few | TRBJ2-7 | TRBV6-5 | CASSYTQGYSYEQYF
- | - | TRBJ2-3 | TRBV30 | CAWNLGGSTDTQYF
- | - | TRBJ2-2 | TRBV3-1/TRBV3-2 | CASSQDELDRGWGELFF
TRBD1 | - | TRBJ1-5 | TRBV19 | CASTTGAQPQHF
TRBD1 | - | TRBJ2-2 | TRBV27 | CASNRQGAGELFF
- | - | TRBJ2-2 | TRBV3-1/TRBV3-2 | CASSLTSIAGELFF
- | - | TRBJ2-2 | TRBV12-3/TRBV12-4 | CASMRRDTGELFF
- | - | TRBJ1-6 | TRBV4-2 | CASSPSGGRSYNSPLHF
TRBD1 | - | TRBJ1-1 | TRBV19 | CASLATGGTGAFF
- | - | TRBJ2-7 | TRBV9 | CASSLNGGYEQYF
- | - | TRBJ1-2 | TRBV5-1 | CASSLEARRYYGYTF
- | - | TRBJ2-7 | TRBV25-1 | CASSEFNPSSEQYF
- | - | TRBJ1-2 | TRBV28 | CASRTVLYGYTF
- | - | TRBJ1-6 | TRBV5-4 | CASSLGPTREGSPLHF
- | - | TRBJ2-1 | TRBV23-1 | CASSQTWNNEQFF
- | - | TRBJ1-2 | TRBV19 | CASRDRANYGYTF
- | few | TRBJ1-2 | TRBV5-4 | CASSRDNYGYTF
TRBD1 | once | TRBJ2-3 | TRBV15 | CATSRITGTGADTQYF
- | once | TRBJ2-1 | TRBV7-9 | CASSLKSPNEQFF
TRBD1 | - | TRBJ1-1 | TRBV15 | CATSRGGTGVPEAFF
TRBD1 | - | TRBJ1-5 | TRBV7-2 | CASSPDRDQPQHF
TRBD2 | - | TRBJ2-1 | TRBV5-1 | CASSVTGGPDEQFF
- | - | TRBJ1-2 | TRBV20-1 | CSALGYGYTF
- | - | TRBJ1-5 | TRBV6-2/TRBV6-3 | CASSPKIGGGGQPQHF
- | few | TRBJ2-7 | TRBV19 | CASGAPPEQYF
- | - | TRBJ2-5 | TRBV7-2 | CASSSGPTGDREETQYF
- | - | TRBJ1-2 | TRBV5-1 | CASSSSTHTTYGYTF
TRBD2 | - | TRBJ2-1 | TRBV11-2 | CASSGTSGNNEQFF
- | - | TRBJ1-5 | TRBV19 | CASSWEYSNQPQHF
TRBD2 | - | TRBJ2-7 | TRBV4-2 | CASSQDTGGPYEQYF
TRBD1 | - | TRBJ1-6 | TRBV7-3 | CASSRDRNSPLHF